These T cell receptor beta chains were read from a single sample in a study of PD-1 blockade in classical Hodgkin lymphoma. The table came from immunoSEQ multiplex PCR; TCRdb's copy has only in-frame clones and leaves some out. The table has more than 13,000 clones, roughly 80% seen once. Sequenced material: peripheral blood mononuclear cells (PBMCs), taken before the second cycle of nivolumab. The receptor source for this set is a human donor with classical Hodgkin lymphoma. Both conserved end residues are part of each CDR3. Fields, in order: V gene, D gene, J gene, clone size, CDR3 DNA, CDR3 protein. The D gene is left open where the match is weak. Clone size appears in some rows only: once, few, many, or a class for an expanded clone.

>TRBV19|TRBD2|TRBJ2-1|NA
TGTGCCAGTAGTATAGTAGGACTAGCGGTTATCTCCTACAATGAGCAGTTCTTC
CASSIVGLAVISYNEQFF
>TRBV18|NA|TRBJ1-6|NA
TGTGCCAGCTCACCAGGGCACAATTCACCCCTCCACTTT
CASSPGHNSPLHF
>TRBV6-5|NA|TRBJ1-5|NA
TGTGCCAGCAGACGCAGGGAGGATAGCAATCAGCCCCAGCATTTT
CASRRREDSNQPQHF
>TRBV5-1|NA|TRBJ2-3|NA
TGCGCCAGCAGCTCCCCCCTTGGGACTAGCACAGATACGCAGTATTTT
CASSSPLGTSTDTQYF
>TRBV13|NA|TRBJ1-4|NA
TGTGCCAGCAGCCGTTTAAACCGGGACATCCGTTCAACTAATGAAAAACTGTTTTTT
CASSRLNRDIRSTNEKLFF
>TRBV9|TRBD2|TRBJ2-1|NA
TGTGCCAGCAGCGTAGGGACTAGCGGGGGATTCGAGCAGTTCTTC
CASSVGTSGGFEQFF
>TRBV18|NA|TRBJ1-2|NA
TGTGCCAGCTCACCGCAGAGCCTATATGGCTACACCTTC
CASSPQSLYGYTF
>TRBV7-2|NA|TRBJ1-2|NA
TGTGCCAGCAGCTTGATTTTAAGCTATGGCTACACCTTC
CASSLILSYGYTF
>TRBV2|TRBD1|TRBJ1-4|NA
TGTGCCAGCAGCGCACAGGGGGCAACTAATGAAAAACTGTTTTTT
CASSAQGATNEKLFF
>TRBV10-3|TRBD1|TRBJ2-3|NA
TGTGCCATCGCCGAGACAGGGGCCAAAGATACGCAGTATTTT
CAIAETGAKDTQYF
>TRBV19|NA|TRBJ1-4|NA
TGTGCCAGTAGCACAGGACAGTTGGGTAATGAAAAACTGTTTTTT
CASSTGQLGNEKLFF
>TRBV2|TRBD1|TRBJ2-2|NA
TGTGCCAGCAAACCCGGGACAGGGAACACCGGGGAGCTGTTTTTT
CASKPGTGNTGELFF
>TRBV10-3|NA|TRBJ1-1|NA
TGTGCCATCAGTGGGGCTGGGGGGATCCTACCGGACACTGAAGCTTTCTTT
CAISGAGGILPDTEAFF
>TRBV6-5|NA|TRBJ1-1|few
TGTGCCAGCAGTTACCCCGGAACTTCTGAAGCTTTCTTT
CASSYPGTSEAFF
>TRBV27|NA|TRBJ2-7|few
TGTGCCAGCAGTTACAATGGCAAGACCTACGAGCAGTACTTC
CASSYNGKTYEQYF
>TRBV23-1|NA|TRBJ2-5|NA
TGCGCCAGCAGTCAACCCCGGGGTAAAGAGACCCAGTACTTC
CASSQPRGKETQYF
>TRBV28|NA|TRBJ1-3|NA
TGTGCCAGCAGTGACCTGACCCTCTCTGGAAACACCATATATTTT
CASSDLTLSGNTIYF
>TRBV19|NA|TRBJ1-1|NA
TGTGCCAGTAGTATTTGGACAACTAACACTGAAGCTTTCTTT
CASSIWTTNTEAFF